This T cell receptor (beta chain) is drawn from a study of cytomegalovirus exposure and HLA in healthy donors. Study-wide findings and caveats: Through in vitro validation, a few CMV-associated chains were shown to be specific for CMV antigens.

The V gene lost 5 bases and the J gene lost 3 bases, with 8 bases spanning the gap. The CDR3 spans 13 residues. CDR1 MGHDK and CDR2 SYGVNS come from the germline V gene. Both 60 Vbeta primers and 13 Jbeta primers went into the PCR. Generated by immunoSEQ multiplex PCR, the TCRdb table keeps only in-frame clones and is missing some. This table holds 170,000 or so clones, 80% found once. To note about this clone: Its cognate antigen is unknown.

Sequencing was done on a sample of PBMCs. V usage is TRBV25-1 and J usage is TRBJ1-3; the D is unclear. The clonotype originates from a woman aged 50 to 60 in good health and CMV-seropositive. The CDR3 region is CASSLAGGNTIYF. DNA of the CDR3: TGTGCCAGCAGTTTGGCAGGTGGAAACACCATATATTTT.